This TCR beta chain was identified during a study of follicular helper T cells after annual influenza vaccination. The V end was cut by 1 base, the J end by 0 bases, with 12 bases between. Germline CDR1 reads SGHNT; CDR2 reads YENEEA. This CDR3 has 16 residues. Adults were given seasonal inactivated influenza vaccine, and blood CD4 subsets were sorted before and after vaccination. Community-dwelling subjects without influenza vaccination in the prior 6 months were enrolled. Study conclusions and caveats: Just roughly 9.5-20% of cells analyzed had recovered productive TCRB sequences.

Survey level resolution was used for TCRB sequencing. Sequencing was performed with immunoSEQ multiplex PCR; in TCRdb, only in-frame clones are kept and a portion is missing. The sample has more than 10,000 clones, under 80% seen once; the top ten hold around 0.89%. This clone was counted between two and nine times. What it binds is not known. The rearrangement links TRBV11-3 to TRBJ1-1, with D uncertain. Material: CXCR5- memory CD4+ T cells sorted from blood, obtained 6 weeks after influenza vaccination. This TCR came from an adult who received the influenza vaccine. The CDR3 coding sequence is TGTGCCAGCAGCTTAGCTTCCAGGCAAATGAACACTGAAGCTTTCTTT. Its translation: CASSLASRQMNTEAFF.